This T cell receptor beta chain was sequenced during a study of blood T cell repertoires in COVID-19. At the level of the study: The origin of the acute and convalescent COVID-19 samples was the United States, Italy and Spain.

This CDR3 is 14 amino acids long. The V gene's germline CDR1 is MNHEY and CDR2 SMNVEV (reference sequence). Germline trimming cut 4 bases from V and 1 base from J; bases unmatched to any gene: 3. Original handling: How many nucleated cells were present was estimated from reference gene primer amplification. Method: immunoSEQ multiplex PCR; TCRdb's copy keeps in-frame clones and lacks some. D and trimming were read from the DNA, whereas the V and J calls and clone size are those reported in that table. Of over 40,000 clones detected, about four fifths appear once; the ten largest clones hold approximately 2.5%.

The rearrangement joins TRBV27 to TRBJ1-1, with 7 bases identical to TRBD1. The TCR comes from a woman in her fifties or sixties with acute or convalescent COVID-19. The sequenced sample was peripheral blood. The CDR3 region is CASSSDRRNTEAFF. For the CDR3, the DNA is TGTGCCAGCAGTTCGGACAGGCGGAACACTGAAGCTTTCTTT.